These T cell receptor beta chains were read from a single sample in a study of T cells after yellow fever vaccination. TCRdb re-called the 5' RACE reads through MiXCR, storing one row per CDR3 protein. The data contain approximately 550,000 distinct CDR3 sequences, about 14% of them singletons. The specimen comprised PBMCs, sampled on the day of the yellow fever booster vaccination. The receptors were gathered from a man aged 30 to 45 who received the YFV17D yellow fever vaccine. The conserved cysteine and the conserved F or W are not part of the CDR3 here. D genes are given only for firm matches.

v_gene	j_gene	len	d_gene	CDR3aa
TRBV7-2	TRBJ1-5	13	NA	ASSLGHYSNQPQH
TRBV7-2	TRBJ2-3	11	NA	ASSFRPMDTQY
TRBV20-1	TRBJ2-5	13	NA	SARDPRTNSETQY
TRBV20-1	TRBJ1-3	13	NA	SARDLSDSGNTIY
TRBV24-1	TRBJ2-1	13	NA	ATSDQQGRVSEQF
TRBV7-8	TRBJ2-1	15	NA	ASSLLGSWSSYNEQF
TRBV25-1	TRBJ2-5	9	NA	ASSVEWYQY
TRBV30	TRBJ2-2	14	TRBD2	AWSVAAGGRTGELF
TRBV5-1	TRBJ2-5	11	NA	ASSFMDGETQY
TRBV20-1	TRBJ1-5	12	TRBD1	SARDGTVNQPQH
TRBV7-2	TRBJ2-5	15	TRBD2	ASSLVPSGTLQETQY
TRBV10-3	TRBJ2-3	15	TRBD1	AISSQVTRGLGDTQY
TRBV12-3/TRBV12-4	TRBJ2-1	13	NA	ASNSGTSSYNEQF
TRBV21-1	TRBJ2-5	13	NA	ASSKSSGSYETQY
TRBV6-2/TRBV6-3	TRBJ2-3	12	NA	ASSYSLPTDTQY
TRBV12-3/TRBV12-4	TRBJ2-3	12	NA	ASSPIQGGYTQY